A selection of T cell receptor beta chains follows, all from one sample in a study of T cell responses to AZD1222 COVID-19 vaccine. TCRdb's table, derived via immunoSEQ multiplex PCR, lists solely in-frame clones and lacks some. The sample carries roughly 110,000 clones, under 95% recorded once. Specimen: peripheral blood, collected 28 days after the second AZD1222 dose. Every receptor here comes from an adult who received the AZD1222 COVID-19 vaccine. The CDR3 runs from the conserved cysteine through the conserved F or W. Fields, in order: D gene, J gene, clone size, V gene, CDR3 protein, CDR3 DNA. The D gene is left open where the match is weak. Expanded clones are given a class, and other clones once, few, many or no size at all.

D: -
J: TRBJ2-5
size: -
V: TRBV18
CDR3: CASSPGPETQYF
DNA: TGTGCCAGCTCACCCGGCCCAGAGACCCAGTACTTC

D: -
J: TRBJ1-5
size: -
V: TRBV19
CDR3: CASSMAGANQPQHF
DNA: TGTGCCAGTAGTATGGCGGGGGCCAATCAGCCCCAGCATTTT

D: -
J: TRBJ1-5
size: -
V: TRBV30
CDR3: CAWSGATQPQHF
DNA: TGTGCCTGGAGTGGGGCAACTCAGCCCCAGCATTTT

D: -
J: TRBJ1-2
size: -
V: TRBV12-3/TRBV12-4
CDR3: CASSPRRLGYTF
DNA: TGTGCCAGCAGTCCCCGGCGGTTGGGCTACACCTTC

D: TRBD1
J: TRBJ1-2
size: once
V: TRBV6-5
CDR3: CASRTGTEGGYTF
DNA: TGTGCCAGCAGAACCGGGACAGAGGGTGGCTACACCTTC

D: TRBD2
J: TRBJ2-3
size: -
V: TRBV5-1
CDR3: CASSSLPGGPSTDTQYF
DNA: TGCGCCAGCAGCTCCTTGCCGGGGGGGCCTAGCACAGATACGCAGTATTTT

D: TRBD1
J: TRBJ2-2
size: -
V: TRBV6-1
CDR3: CASSEAMFRGFTGELFF
DNA: TGTGCCAGCAGTGAAGCTATGTTCAGGGGGTTCACCGGGGAGCTGTTTTTT

D: -
J: TRBJ1-1
size: -
V: TRBV18
CDR3: CASSLNREVKEAFF
DNA: TGTGCCAGCTCCCTTAACAGGGAGGTAAAGGAAGCTTTCTTT

D: -
J: TRBJ1-5
size: -
V: TRBV21-1
CDR3: CASSKDKDHHPTNQPQHF
DNA: TGTGCCAGCAGCAAGGACAAGGACCACCACCCAACCAATCAGCCCCAGCATTTT

D: -
J: TRBJ1-6
size: -
V: TRBV7-9
CDR3: CASSQTDGIGSPLHF
DNA: TGTGCCAGCAGCCAAACAGATGGGATCGGTTCACCCCTCCACTTT

D: -
J: TRBJ1-2
size: -
V: TRBV30
CDR3: CAWSVGRRDTYGYTF
DNA: TGTGCCTGGAGTGTTGGTCGACGGGACACATATGGCTACACCTTC

D: TRBD1
J: TRBJ2-7
size: -
V: TRBV5-5
CDR3: CASSFTGEEQYF
DNA: TGTGCCAGCAGCTTTACAGGGGAAGAGCAGTACTTC

D: -
J: TRBJ2-5
size: once
V: TRBV24-1
CDR3: CATSDYVPSQKETQYF
DNA: TGTGCCACCAGTGATTACGTGCCATCTCAAAAAGAGACCCAGTACTTC

D: -
J: TRBJ2-2
size: -
V: TRBV13
CDR3: CASTPETGNTGELFF
DNA: TGTGCCAGCACCCCCGAGACAGGGAACACCGGGGAGCTGTTTTTT

D: TRBD1
J: TRBJ2-3
size: -
V: TRBV5-4
CDR3: CASSLGTGGTDTQYF
DNA: TGTGCCAGCAGCTTGGGGACAGGGGGCACAGATACGCAGTATTTT

D: TRBD1
J: TRBJ2-7
size: -
V: TRBV5-4
CDR3: CASSSWTGNLYEQYF
DNA: TGTGCCAGCAGCTCATGGACAGGGAACTTATACGAGCAGTACTTC

D: TRBD1
J: TRBJ1-2
size: -
V: TRBV6-5
CDR3: CASSSTGAGYGYTF
DNA: TGTGCCAGCAGTTCTACAGGGGCTGGCTATGGCTACACCTTC

D: -
J: TRBJ2-3
size: -
V: TRBV19
CDR3: CASSAPRTSTDTQYF
DNA: TGTGCCAGTAGTGCTCCCCGGACTAGCACAGATACGCAGTATTTT

D: -
J: TRBJ1-2
size: -
V: TRBV11-2
CDR3: CASSSAHDSTYGYTF
DNA: TGTGCCAGCAGTTCCGCCCATGACAGTACCTATGGCTACACCTTC

D: -
J: TRBJ2-2
size: few
V: TRBV20-1
CDR3: CSAIDSDVTGELFF
DNA: TGCAGTGCTATTGACAGCGATGTGACCGGGGAGCTGTTTTTT

D: -
J: TRBJ2-1
size: -
V: TRBV6-5
CDR3: CASSYSGRSLYNEQFF
DNA: TGTGCCAGCAGTTACTCGGGCAGGTCGTTATACAATGAGCAGTTCTTC

D: -
J: TRBJ2-1
size: -
V: TRBV11-2
CDR3: CASSLIRMPFGEQFF
DNA: TGTGCCAGCAGCTTAATACGGATGCCCTTTGGGGAGCAGTTCTTC

D: -
J: TRBJ1-5
size: -
V: TRBV15
CDR3: CATEQPQHF
DNA: TGTGCCACCGAACAGCCCCAGCATTTT

D: -
J: TRBJ1-3
size: -
V: TRBV11-2
CDR3: CASSFGNTIYF
DNA: TGTGCCAGCAGCTTCGGAAACACCATATATTTT

D: TRBD2
J: TRBJ2-7
size: -
V: TRBV10-3
CDR3: CAISVGGSSYEQYF
DNA: TGTGCCATCAGTGTAGGCGGGAGTTCGTACGAGCAGTACTTC

D: TRBD1
J: TRBJ1-5
size: -
V: TRBV5-1
CDR3: CASSRTTGLGQPQHF
DNA: TGCGCCAGCAGCCGAACGACAGGGCTGGGGCAGCCCCAGCATTTT

D: TRBD2
J: TRBJ2-6
size: -
V: TRBV7-9
CDR3: CASSYQGGRYSGANVLTF
DNA: TGTGCCAGCAGCTATCAGGGAGGGAGATACTCTGGGGCCAACGTCCTGACTTTC

D: -
J: TRBJ1-3
size: -
V: TRBV5-1
CDR3: CASSPLPGNTHSGNTIYF
DNA: TGCGCCAGCTCCCCCCTCCCCGGAAACACCCACTCTGGAAACACCATATATTTT

D: TRBD1
J: TRBJ1-1
size: -
V: TRBV19
CDR3: CASSLDRGTEAFF
DNA: TGTGCCAGTAGTTTGGACAGGGGGACTGAAGCTTTCTTT

D: -
J: TRBJ1-6
size: -
V: TRBV12-3/TRBV12-4
CDR3: CASSHSPIPLHF
DNA: TGTGCCAGCAGCCACTCCCCAATCCCCCTCCACTTT

D: -
J: TRBJ1-4
size: -
V: TRBV7-6
CDR3: CASSAGSNEKLFF
DNA: TGTGCCAGCAGCGCAGGGAGCAATGAAAAACTGTTTTTT

D: -
J: TRBJ1-3
size: -
V: TRBV6-5
CDR3: CASSYRRVKGTIYF
DNA: TGTGCCAGCAGTTACCGTCGGGTCAAGGGCACCATATATTTT

D: -
J: TRBJ1-5
size: -
V: TRBV5-1
CDR3: CASSLVGGGSAPQHF
DNA: TGCGCCAGCAGCTTGGTTGGAGGGGGGAGCGCGCCCCAGCATTTT

D: -
J: TRBJ2-7
size: -
V: TRBV5-5
CDR3: CASRFSEGYEQYF
DNA: TGTGCCAGCAGGTTTAGCGAGGGCTACGAGCAGTACTTC

D: TRBD1
J: TRBJ2-1
size: -
V: TRBV9
CDR3: CASSAQSGTGADNEQFF
DNA: TGTGCCAGCAGCGCCCAATCCGGGACAGGGGCGGACAATGAGCAGTTCTTC

D: -
J: TRBJ1-2
size: -
V: TRBV20-1
CDR3: CSADQGGGYTF
DNA: TGCAGTGCGGACCAAGGTGGCGGCTACACCTTC

D: TRBD2
J: TRBJ2-7
size: -
V: TRBV28
CDR3: CASSLRGGLTSYEQYF
DNA: TGTGCCAGCAGTTTACGGGGGGGGCTGACATCCTACGAGCAGTACTTC

D: TRBD1
J: TRBJ2-1
size: once
V: TRBV6-5
CDR3: CASSYDGTGSYNEQFF
DNA: TGTGCCAGCAGTTACGATGGGACAGGGTCCTACAATGAGCAGTTCTTC

D: -
J: TRBJ2-7
size: once
V: TRBV6-5
CDR3: CASSSTDASYEQYF
DNA: TGTGCCAGCAGCTCGACGGACGCATCCTACGAGCAGTACTTC

D: -
J: TRBJ1-5
size: -
V: TRBV4-2
CDR3: CASSQEGSNQPQHF
DNA: TGTGCCAGCAGCCAAGAAGGGAGCAATCAGCCCCAGCATTTT

D: -
J: TRBJ1-2
size: -
V: TRBV6-5
CDR3: CASSWEGNNYGYTF
DNA: TGTGCCAGCAGTTGGGAGGGAAATAACTATGGCTACACCTTC

D: -
J: TRBJ2-1
size: -
V: TRBV12-3/TRBV12-4
CDR3: CASRQGNEQFF
DNA: TGTGCCAGCAGGCAGGGGAATGAGCAGTTCTTC

D: -
J: TRBJ1-1
size: -
V: TRBV28
CDR3: CASRGSQKGNTEAFF
DNA: TGTGCCAGCAGGGGCAGCCAAAAGGGGAACACTGAAGCTTTCTTT

D: -
J: TRBJ1-2
size: -
V: TRBV7-2
CDR3: CASSQDSYGYTF
DNA: TGTGCCAGCAGCCAGGACAGCTATGGCTACACCTTC

D: -
J: TRBJ1-5
size: -
V: TRBV5-5
CDR3: CASSLNPGSLNQPQHF
DNA: TGTGCCAGCAGCTTGAATCCGGGATCCCTCAATCAGCCCCAGCATTTT

D: TRBD2
J: TRBJ2-2
size: -
V: TRBV7-2
CDR3: CASSLGPSVIAGAGELFF
DNA: TGTGCCAGCAGCTTAGGCCCCTCTGTGATAGCGGGAGCTGGGGAGCTGTTTTTT

D: TRBD1
J: TRBJ2-1
size: -
V: TRBV5-1
CDR3: CASSLGQGSGNEQFF
DNA: TGCGCCAGCAGCCTCGGACAGGGATCCGGCAATGAGCAGTTCTTC

D: -
J: TRBJ2-1
size: once
V: TRBV3-1/TRBV3-2
CDR3: CASSPLLLNSGFAGQQFF
DNA: TGTGCCAGCAGCCCCCTCCTCCTCAATAGCGGATTCGCCGGGCAGCAGTTCTTC

D: -
J: TRBJ1-5
size: -
V: TRBV24-1
CDR3: CATSDLDTNQPQHF
DNA: TGTGCCACCAGTGATCTGGACACAAACCAGCCCCAGCATTTT

D: TRBD1
J: TRBJ1-2
size: -
V: TRBV27
CDR3: CASSILRGPDYGYTF
DNA: TGTGCCAGCTCAATCCTCAGGGGGCCGGACTATGGCTACACCTTC

D: -
J: TRBJ1-5
size: -
V: TRBV6-5
CDR3: CASKYGPNHPQHF
DNA: TGTGCCAGCAAATACGGTCCCAATCATCCCCAGCATTTT

D: -
J: TRBJ2-3
size: -
V: TRBV20-1
CDR3: CSARFVDTQYF
DNA: TGCAGTGCTAGGTTCGTCGATACGCAGTATTTT

D: -
J: TRBJ1-1
size: -
V: TRBV6-2/TRBV6-3
CDR3: CASSPREYTEAFF
DNA: TGTGCCAGCAGTCCCAGGGAGTACACTGAAGCTTTCTTT

D: -
J: TRBJ1-6
size: -
V: TRBV25-1
CDR3: CASGGGGTHYNSPLHF
DNA: TGTGCCAGCGGGGGAGGGGGGACGCATTATAATTCACCCCTCCACTTT

D: -
J: TRBJ2-3
size: once
V: TRBV3-1/TRBV3-2
CDR3: CASSQWLDTDTQYF
DNA: TGTGCCAGCAGCCAATGGCTAGACACAGATACGCAGTATTTT

D: -
J: TRBJ1-5
size: many
V: TRBV14
CDR3: CASSQDRQPQHF
DNA: TGTGCCAGCAGCCAAGATCGCCAGCCCCAGCATTTT